The TCR beta chain under discussion was sequenced for a study of blood T cell repertoires in COVID-19 (TCRdb year 2020). With respect to the entire study: Samples covering the acute and convalescent phases of COVID-19 were provided by collaborators in the United States, Italy and Spain. Samples were obtained from the ongoing ImmuneRACE study (first 160 participants) and from about 1,300 subjects provided by 6 global collaborators. Where HLA class I and class II types were available, the types were taken from metadata supplied by the sample provider, not from assay-based typing. The repertoires were made available in a free public database intended to serve as a resource for research on the immune response to SARS-CoV-2. The dataset comprised deeply sampled blood TCRbeta repertoires from subjects exposed to, actively infected with, or recovered from COVID-19. Nearly every sample came with metadata listing a de-identified subject ID, COVID-19 status, age in years and sex. The prospective study material was composed of cDNA or gDNA derived from T cells, B-cell-depleted T cells, or PBMCs.

Enrolling through a virtual design, the prospective study's participants ranged in age from roughly 18 to 89 years and lived across about two dozen United States geographic areas. To assign participants to cohorts, the prospective study relied on clinical history that participants themselves reported in a screening survey and a study questionnaire. Recovered participants in ImmuneRACE Cohort 3 were defined by two consecutive negative NP/OP PCR tests, clearance by a healthcare professional, or resolution of symptoms. Each participant in the prospective study had whole blood, serum and a nasopharyngeal or oropharyngeal swab collected by mobile phlebotomists. Participants in the prospective study had the option to provide additional blood draws and questionnaires over a 2-month period. Before DNA extraction, blood samples from the prospective study were shipped at room temperature or frozen. Remarks on this clone: Its recognized antigen is unknown. Germline and junction disagree at one end, which may indicate a read error.

The immunoSEQ Assay, a bias-controlled multiplex PCR, was used to amplify TCRbeta CDR3 regions from genomic DNA. From the authors' description of their analysis: The number of nucleated cells in each sample was estimated by amplification of reference gene primers within the assay. To quantify the absolute abundance of each unique TCRbeta CDR3 rearrangement, sequence reads were collapsed and filtered. For each sample, productive Simpson clonality was calculated as the square root of Simpson's diversity index over productive rearrangements. Here the immuneACCESS table is served through TCRdb, limited to in-frame sequences with V and J called. Missing clones are a known gap in these copies; in checked studies unresolved V genes cover under half, and the rest lacks a known reason. The V and J calls and the clone size are those of that table, but D and trimming were determined from the DNA. The sample includes around 280,000 clones, with around nine tenths observed a single time. 6% to 7% of the sample is held by the ten biggest clonotypes.

The CDR3 covers 14 residues, taking in both the cysteine and the phenylalanine. The read is trimmed to its CDR3 DNA, 42 bases read in frame from base 1. The germline V gene yields SGHVS for CDR1 and FNYEAQ for CDR2. The paper's findings and limits, for the study overall: The quantity of clinical and demographic metadata differed by source and by participant and was supplied without curation.

The V and J genes are TRBV7-6 and TRBJ1-2; TRBD1 might be the D gene, on 6 matching bases. The receptor's source is a woman in her thirties or forties who had recovered from COVID-19. Sequencing input: PBMCs or T cells enriched from blood (not recorded which). The DNA is as follows: TGTGCCAGCAGCTTGAATACGAACAGGGCCGAAGCCCTCTTC. This encodes CASSLNTNRAEALF.